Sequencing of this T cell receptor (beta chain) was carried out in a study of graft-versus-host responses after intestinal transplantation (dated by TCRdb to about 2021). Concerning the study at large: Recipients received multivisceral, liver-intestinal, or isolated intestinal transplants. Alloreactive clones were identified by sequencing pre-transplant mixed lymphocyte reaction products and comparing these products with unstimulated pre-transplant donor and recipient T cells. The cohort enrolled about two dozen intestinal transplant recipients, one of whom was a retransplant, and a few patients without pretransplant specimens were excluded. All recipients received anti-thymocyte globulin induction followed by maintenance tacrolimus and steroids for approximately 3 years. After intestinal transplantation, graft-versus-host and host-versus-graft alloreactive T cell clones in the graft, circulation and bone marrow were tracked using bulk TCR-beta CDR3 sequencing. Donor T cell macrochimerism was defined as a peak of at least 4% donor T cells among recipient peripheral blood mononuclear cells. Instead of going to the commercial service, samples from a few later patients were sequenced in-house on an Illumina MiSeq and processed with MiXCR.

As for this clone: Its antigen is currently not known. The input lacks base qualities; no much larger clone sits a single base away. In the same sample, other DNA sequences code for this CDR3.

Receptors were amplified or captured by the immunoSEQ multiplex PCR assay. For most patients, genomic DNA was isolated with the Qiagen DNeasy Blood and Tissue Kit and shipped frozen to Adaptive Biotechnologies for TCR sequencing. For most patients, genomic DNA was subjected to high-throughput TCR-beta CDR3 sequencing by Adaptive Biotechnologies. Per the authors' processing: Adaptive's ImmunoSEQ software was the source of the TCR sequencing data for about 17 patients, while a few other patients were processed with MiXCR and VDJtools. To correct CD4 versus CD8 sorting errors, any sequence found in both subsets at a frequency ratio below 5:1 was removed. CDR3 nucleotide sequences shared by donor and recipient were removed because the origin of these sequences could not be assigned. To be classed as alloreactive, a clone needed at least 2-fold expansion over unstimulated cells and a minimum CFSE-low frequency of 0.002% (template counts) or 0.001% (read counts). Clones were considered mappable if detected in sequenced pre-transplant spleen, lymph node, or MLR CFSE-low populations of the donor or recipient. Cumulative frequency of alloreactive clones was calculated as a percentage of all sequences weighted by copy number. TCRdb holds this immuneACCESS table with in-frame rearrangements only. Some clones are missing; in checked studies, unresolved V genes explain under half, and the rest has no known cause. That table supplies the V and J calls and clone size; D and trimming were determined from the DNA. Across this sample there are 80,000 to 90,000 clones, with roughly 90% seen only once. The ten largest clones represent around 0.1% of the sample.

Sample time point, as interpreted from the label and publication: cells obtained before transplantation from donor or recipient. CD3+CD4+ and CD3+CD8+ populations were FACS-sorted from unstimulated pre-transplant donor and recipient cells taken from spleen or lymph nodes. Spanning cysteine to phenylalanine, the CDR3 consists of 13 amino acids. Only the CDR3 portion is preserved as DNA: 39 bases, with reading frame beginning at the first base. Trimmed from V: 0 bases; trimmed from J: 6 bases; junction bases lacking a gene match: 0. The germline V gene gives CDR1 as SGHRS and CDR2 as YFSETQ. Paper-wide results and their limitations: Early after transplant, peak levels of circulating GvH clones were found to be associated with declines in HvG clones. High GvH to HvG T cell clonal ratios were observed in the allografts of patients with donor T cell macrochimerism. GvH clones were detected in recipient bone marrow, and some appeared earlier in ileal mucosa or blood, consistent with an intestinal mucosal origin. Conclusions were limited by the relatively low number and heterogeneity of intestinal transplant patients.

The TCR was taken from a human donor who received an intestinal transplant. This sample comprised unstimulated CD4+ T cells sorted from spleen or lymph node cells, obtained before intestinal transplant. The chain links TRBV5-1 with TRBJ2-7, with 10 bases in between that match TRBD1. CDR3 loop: CASSLGTGGEQYF. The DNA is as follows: TGCGCCAGCAGCTTGGGGACAGGGGGCGAGCAGTACTTC.